This T cell receptor beta chain was sequenced for a study of T cells in Graves' hyperthyroidism and ophthalmopathy. Patients were excluded for uncontrolled infection, other autoimmune disease, pregnancy or lactation. Together with thyroid ultrasound, orbital computed tomography, serum thyroxine and TRAb, clinical symptoms were used for diagnoses. V lost 6 bases, J lost 7 bases, and 15 bases lay in between. The CDR3 loop spans 14 amino acids. Germline V gene data show CDR1 as SGHTA and CDR2 as FQGNSA. There were TCR beta CDR3 regions amplified from RNA transcripts. An initial round of RT-PCR targeting the TCR CDR3 relied on the HTBI primer set. TCRdb re-called the multiplex PCR reads with MiXCR, one entry per CDR3 protein. The sample lists 550,000 to 600,000 distinct CDR3 sequences; about 43% were seen once. This clonotype was seen a few times.

The clonotype was recovered from an adult woman with Graves' disease, either hyperthyroidism or ophthalmopathy (not recorded which). The sample comprised peripheral blood or thyroid tissue (not recorded which). This chain links TRBV7-2 with TRBJ1-4; D uncertain. This chain's CDR3 is CASSRQASIEKLFF. CDR3 in DNA: TGTGCCAGCAGTCGACAAGCGTCCATTGAAAAACTGTTTTTT.